A single sample gave rise to the 22 T cell receptor beta chains below, sequenced in a study of CD8 T cells in ankylosing spondylitis. The study's findings and limits: Among TCR beta sequences, a motif of about 8 highly homologous variants appeared characteristic of ankylosing spondylitis blood.

TCRdb re-analysed the 5' RACE reads in MiXCR, keeping a single row per CDR3 protein. Of about 440,000 distinct CDR3 sequences in the sample, 15% to 20% were seen once. Their recognized antigens are unknown. Material: blood, either unsorted or a sorted T cell fraction (not recorded which). The receptors here all came from a male donor with ankylosing spondylitis.

This clonotype was seen only a few times. V is TRBV6-2 or TRBV6-3 and J is TRBJ2-7; the match to TRBD2 covers 13 bases. The CDR3 has 17 amino acids. Germline loops: CDR1 MNHEY, CDR2 SVGEGT. V lost 3 bases to trimming and J lost 4 bases; unmatched junction nucleotides: 9. The CDR3 nucleotides are TGTGCCAGCAGTTATTCGAAGGGACTAGCGGGAAGTTACGAGCAGTACTTC. This codes for CASSYSKGLAGSYEQYF.

This clonotype was seen only a few times. A junction end diverges from the germline sequence, so it may reflect a read error. The chain links TRBV5-1 to TRBJ2-7, with a tentative D call TRBD1 (6 bases). This CDR3 contains 15 residues. The germline gives CDR1 SGHRS, CDR2 YFSETQ. The CDR3 here is CASSLTGITSSEQYF. For the CDR3, the DNA is TGCGCCAGCAGCCTAACAGGGATAACGTCCTCCGAGCAGTACTTC.

The chain is built from TRBV5-1 and TRBJ1-2; 7 nucleotides line up with TRBD1. Germline CDR1 reads SGHRS; CDR2 reads YFSETQ. CDR3 length equals 12 residues. Trimming at V came to 3 bases and at J to 11 bases, leaving 7 bases not matched to a gene. The CDR3 spells CASSSPTGYYTF. In DNA, the CDR3 is TGCGCCAGCAGCTCCCCGACAGGGTATTACACCTTC.

This clonotype was recorded a few times. This chain connects TRBV11-1 to TRBJ2-1; weak D call: TRBD2 (6 bases). V was trimmed by 1 base and J by 0 bases, leaving 16 bases between them. The CDR3 covers 18 residues. The germline V gene encodes CDR1 SGHAT and CDR2 FQDESV (reference sequence). CDR3 coding DNA: TGTGCCAGCAGCTTAGAGGAGAGAGCGGGCAGCTCCTACAATGAGCAGTTCTTC. Its protein is CASSLEERAGSSYNEQFF. Filled out from reference TRBV11-1 and TRBJ2-1, the complete variable domain reads EAEVAQSPRYKITEKSQAVAFWCDPISGHATLYWYRQILGQGPELLVQFQDESVVDDSQLPKDRFSAERLKGVDSTLKIQPAELGDSAMYLCASSLEERAGSSYNEQFFGPGTRLTVL.

This rearrangement joins TRBV20-1 to TRBJ1-5, with 10 bases fitting TRBD1. Germline lookup yields CDR1 DFQATT and CDR2 SNEGSKA (reference sequence). The length of the CDR3 is 19 residues. Here the CDR3 DNA reads TGCAGGGCCCGAAAACCGGGACAGGGGCGCTCGGATGGAGAACAGCCCCAGCATTTT. Encoded protein: CRARKPGQGRSDGEQPQHF.

The chain combines TRBV5-1 with TRBJ2-5; unclear D gene. Deletions cut 0 bases from V and 0 bases from J, with 9 bases between. CDR1 is SGHRS and CDR2 is YFSETQ in the germline V gene. CDR3 length: 15 amino acids. The chain's CDR3 is CASSLGANHQETQYF. Here the CDR3 DNA reads TGCGCCAGCAGCTTGGGGGCCAACCACCAAGAGACCCAGTACTTC.

The V gene is TRBV29-1, the J gene TRBJ2-1, with TRBD1 matching over 9 bases. After removal of 7 bases from V and 4 bases from J, the junction contained 11 bases not matched to a gene. The CDR3 covers 15 residues. Germline CDR1 reads SQVTM; CDR2 reads ANQGSEA. Written as DNA, the CDR3 is TGCAGCGGGAGAAACGGGACAGGGACTTACAATGAGCAGTTCTTC. Translating it yields CSGRNGTGTYNEQFF.

The CDR3 region is CSATGRGTYNEQFF. CDR3 DNA: TGCAGTGCTACGGGGCGCGGGACCTACAATGAGCAGTTCTTC. V gene TRBV20-1 combines with J gene TRBJ2-1; possibly TRBD2 for D (6 bases). This CDR3 contains 14 residues. Germline V gene data show CDR1 as DFQATT and CDR2 as SNEGSKA (reference sequence). Trimming took 4 bases from V and 2 from J, leaving 12 bases between them.

The table lists this clonotype with a few counts. J is TRBJ2-3 and V is TRBV7-2; D not certain. The germline V gene encodes CDR1 SGHTA and CDR2 FQGNSA. The CDR3 sequence is 16 residues long. Trimming took off 5 bases at V and 6 bases at J, with 21 bases between the two ends. The chain's CDR3 is CASSHNAQAKGDTQYF. CDR3 DNA: TGTGCCAGCAGCCACAACGCCCAGGCAAAAGGGGATACGCAGTATTTT. Full variable domain (outside the CDR3, taken from reference TRBV7-2 and TRBJ2-3): GAGVSQSPSNKVTEKGKDVELRCDPISGHTALYWYRQSLGQGLEFLIYFQGNSAPDKSGLPSDRFSAERTGGSVSTLTIQRTQQEDSAVYLCASSHNAQAKGDTQYFGPGTRLTVL.

The sample holds one count of this clonotype. This chain uses TRBV7-9 with TRBJ2-2; 8 positions agree with TRBD1. Trimming took 5 bases from V and 6 from J; bases not matched to a gene: 11. The V gene's germline CDR1 is SEHNR and CDR2 FQNEAQ (reference sequence). The CDR3 runs to 16 residues. The CDR3 sequence is CASSPMLQGGAGELFF. The CDR3 coding sequence is TGTGCCAGCAGCCCCATGTTACAGGGGGGAGCCGGGGAGCTGTTTTTT.

CDR3 in DNA: TGTGCCAGCAGCCCTCCAGCGGGGATGTCCTACAATGAGCAGTTCTTC. Encoded protein: CASSPPAGMSYNEQFF. The V call is TRBV13, the J call TRBJ2-1, with TRBD2 matching over 7 bases. The CDR3 contains 16 residues. The V gene end was trimmed by 5 bases and the J gene end by 1 base; junction bases not matched to a gene: 8. Germline CDR1 reads PRHDT; CDR2 reads FYEKMQ (reference sequence).

The chain uses TRBV18 and TRBJ1-5; D call uncertain. V was trimmed by 3 bases and J by 0 bases, leaving 9 bases between them. This CDR3 is 15 amino acids long. Germline CDR1 reads KGHSH; CDR2 reads LQKENI. CDR3 bases: TGTGCCAGCTCACCTACCCAGGTTAGCAATCAGCCCCAGCATTTT. Translating it yields CASSPTQVSNQPQHF.

This clonotype was observed a few times. V and J are TRBV7-2 and TRBJ2-1; 12 bases align to TRBD2. The length of the CDR3 is 15 residues. V lost 5 bases to trimming and J lost 5 bases; unmatched junction nucleotides: 4. Germline CDR1 is SGHTA and CDR2 is FQGNSA. The DNA for the CDR3 is TGTGCCAGCAGCCCCCGGACTAGCGGGAACAATGAGCAGTTCTTC. Translating it yields CASSPRTSGNNEQFF.

This clonotype was recorded a few times. The chain combines TRBV4-2 with TRBJ2-1; possibly TRBD1 or TRBD2 for D (5 bases each). This CDR3 has 15 residues. The V end lost 2 bases, the J end lost 3 bases, and 11 bases lay between the germline ends. The V gene's germline CDR1 is LGHNA and CDR2 YNFKEQ. The CDR3 DNA sequence: TGTGCCAGCAGCCAACCGGGACGCCTCTACAATGAGCAGTTCTTC. Translated, it gives CASSQPGRLYNEQFF.

The CDR3 here is CSVEGLKNTGELFF. The CDR3 bases are TGCAGCGTTGAGGGACTAAAGAACACCGGGGAGCTGTTTTTT. This sequence joins TRBV29-1 and TRBJ2-2; TRBD2 agrees at 7 bases. The J segment lost 1 base and the V segment lost 3 bases, leaving 2 bases of the junction unmatched. CDR1 is SQVTM, CDR2 ANQGSEA, per germline. CDR3 length equals 14 residues.

The chain combines TRBV3-1 with TRBJ2-7; TRBD2 matches 7 bases. The CDR3 has 16 residues. Germline trimming cut 2 bases from V and 1 base from J; bases unmatched to any gene: 8. Germline values: CDR1 LGHDT, CDR2 YNNKEL (reference sequence). The CDR3 region is CASSQRNSGPSYEQYF. The CDR3 coding sequence is TGTGCCAGCAGCCAACGTAATAGCGGGCCTTCCTACGAGCAGTACTTC.

This chain uses TRBV3-1 with TRBJ2-5; D is unclear. The CDR3 sequence is 13 residues long. CDR1 is LGHDT, CDR2 YNNKEL, per germline (reference sequence). V lost 1 base and J lost 8, with 11 bases in between. This chain's CDR3 is CASSQVPSDTQYF. The CDR3 DNA is TGTGCCAGCAGCCAAGTCCCAAGCGACACCCAGTACTTC.

This clonotype was detected a few times. The V gene is TRBV28, the J gene TRBJ2-1; 7 nucleotides agree with TRBD2. Looked up from germline, CDR1 is MDHEN and CDR2 is SYDVKM. V trimming: 2 bases; J trimming: 4 bases; junction bases outside the gene matches: 8. CDR3 length: 16 amino acids. CDR3 coding DNA: TGTGCCAGCAGTTTACCGGTAGCGGGCCGATACAATGAGCAGTTCTTC. Protein product: CASSLPVAGRYNEQFF.

The V call is TRBV9, the J call TRBJ2-7; D possibly corresponds to TRBD1 (5 bases). There are 14 residues in the CDR3. The germline V and J ends were trimmed by 3 bases and 0 bases, with 10 bases remaining between them. The germline gives CDR1 SGDLS, CDR2 YYNGEE. DNA for the CDR3: TGTGCCAGCAGCGCAGGGTTCAGCTCCTACGAGCAGTACTTC. Translation gives CASSAGFSSYEQYF. The full variable domain, completed using reference TRBV9 and TRBJ2-7, is DSGVTQTPKHLITATGQRVTLRCSPRSGDLSVYWYQQSLDQGLQFLIQYYNGEERAKGNILERFSAQQFPDLHSELNLSSLELGDSALYFCASSAGFSSYEQYFGPGTRLTVT.

This sequence joins TRBV20-1 and TRBJ2-1; the D is unclear. V shed 0 bases and J shed 9 bases, with 12 bases lying between them. The CDR3 is made up of 13 amino acids. Germline CDR1 DFQATT, CDR2 SNEGSKA (reference sequence). The CDR3, as DNA: TGCAGTGCTAGAGAGAACCCGGGTGGTGAGCAGTTCTTC. This sequence encodes CSARENPGGEQFF.

This clonotype was seen ten or more times. The J gene is TRBJ1-5, the V gene TRBV5-1; D is perhaps TRBD1 (5 bases). With 0 bases removed from V and 7 bases from J, the gap between germline ends came to 11 bases. The CDR3 has 14 residues. Germline CDR1 SGHRS, CDR2 YFSETQ. CDR3 amino acids: CASSLDGGEQPQHF. CDR3 in DNA: TGCGCCAGCAGCTTGGACGGGGGAGAGCAGCCCCAGCATTTT. Based on the CDR3 plus reference TRBV5-1 and TRBJ1-5, the full variable domain is KAGVTQTPRYLIKTRGQQVTLSCSPISGHRSVSWYQQTPGQGLQFLFEYFSETQRNKGNFPGRFSGRQFSNSRSEMNVSTLELGDSALYLCASSLDGGEQPQHFGDGTRLSIL.

At least ten counts were recorded for this clonotype. The chain is built from TRBV7-9 and TRBJ2-2, with D possibly TRBD1 on 6 matching bases. Germline CDR1 is SEHNR and CDR2 is FQNEAQ (reference sequence). The CDR3 totals 15 residues. Trimming took off 3 bases at V and 4 bases at J, with 12 bases between the two ends. The CDR3 nucleotides are TGTGCCAGCAGCTTGGAACAGGGTCGCACCGGGGAGCTGTTTTTT. It yields the protein CASSLEQGRTGELFF.